Presented here are 3 T cell receptor beta chains from one specimen sequenced in a study of regulatory T cells in long-lasting Graves disease. The time point was: persistent/refractory GD, antithyroid drugs over 5 years with positive TRAb. From PBMCs, RNA was extracted and then used to make the TCR library. Libraries of TCR beta came from iRepertoire HTBI primers plus Arm-PCR of CDR3 regions. One entry per CDR3 protein, called by TCRdb with MiXCR from the multiplex PCR reads. The profile shows about 660,000 distinct CDR3 sequences, 25% to 30% of them singletons. The starting material was peripheral blood mononuclear cells (PBMCs), obtained when the disease was refractory, from a patient treated with antithyroid drugs. All receptors derive from a female donor with Graves disease.

In its sample, this clonotype was seen a few times. This chain uses TRBV10-3 with TRBJ2-4, with 8 bases aligning to TRBD1. CDR3 length equals 16 residues. The junction had 9 bases not matched to a gene; V was cut back by 8 bases and J by 0 bases. Per germline, CDR1 ENHRY and CDR2 SYGVKD. DNA for the CDR3: TGTGCCATCGGGACAGGAAAGGTGGAAGCCAAAAACATTCAGTACTTC. It codes for CAIGTGKVEAKNIQYF.

This clonotype was seen only a few times. The chain has TRBV7-9 and TRBJ2-7, with D unclear. Germline CDR1 SEHNR, CDR2 FQNEAQ (reference sequence). The CDR3 covers 13 residues. V was pared by 5 bases and J by 2 bases, with 10 bases between. The chain's CDR3 is CASSPGHTYEQYF. Here the CDR3 DNA reads TGTGCCAGCAGCCCGGGCCATACCTACGAGCAGTACTTC.

The sample holds one count of this clonotype. An end of the junction does not agree with germline; a read error may underlie this. The chain carries TRBV2 and TRBJ2-2; D ambiguous. Germline V lookup: CDR1 SNHLY, CDR2 FYNNEI. This CDR3 has 11 amino acids. In DNA, the CDR3 is TGTGACAGCACTGTCACCGGGGAGCTGTTTTTT. This sequence encodes CDSTVTGELFF.